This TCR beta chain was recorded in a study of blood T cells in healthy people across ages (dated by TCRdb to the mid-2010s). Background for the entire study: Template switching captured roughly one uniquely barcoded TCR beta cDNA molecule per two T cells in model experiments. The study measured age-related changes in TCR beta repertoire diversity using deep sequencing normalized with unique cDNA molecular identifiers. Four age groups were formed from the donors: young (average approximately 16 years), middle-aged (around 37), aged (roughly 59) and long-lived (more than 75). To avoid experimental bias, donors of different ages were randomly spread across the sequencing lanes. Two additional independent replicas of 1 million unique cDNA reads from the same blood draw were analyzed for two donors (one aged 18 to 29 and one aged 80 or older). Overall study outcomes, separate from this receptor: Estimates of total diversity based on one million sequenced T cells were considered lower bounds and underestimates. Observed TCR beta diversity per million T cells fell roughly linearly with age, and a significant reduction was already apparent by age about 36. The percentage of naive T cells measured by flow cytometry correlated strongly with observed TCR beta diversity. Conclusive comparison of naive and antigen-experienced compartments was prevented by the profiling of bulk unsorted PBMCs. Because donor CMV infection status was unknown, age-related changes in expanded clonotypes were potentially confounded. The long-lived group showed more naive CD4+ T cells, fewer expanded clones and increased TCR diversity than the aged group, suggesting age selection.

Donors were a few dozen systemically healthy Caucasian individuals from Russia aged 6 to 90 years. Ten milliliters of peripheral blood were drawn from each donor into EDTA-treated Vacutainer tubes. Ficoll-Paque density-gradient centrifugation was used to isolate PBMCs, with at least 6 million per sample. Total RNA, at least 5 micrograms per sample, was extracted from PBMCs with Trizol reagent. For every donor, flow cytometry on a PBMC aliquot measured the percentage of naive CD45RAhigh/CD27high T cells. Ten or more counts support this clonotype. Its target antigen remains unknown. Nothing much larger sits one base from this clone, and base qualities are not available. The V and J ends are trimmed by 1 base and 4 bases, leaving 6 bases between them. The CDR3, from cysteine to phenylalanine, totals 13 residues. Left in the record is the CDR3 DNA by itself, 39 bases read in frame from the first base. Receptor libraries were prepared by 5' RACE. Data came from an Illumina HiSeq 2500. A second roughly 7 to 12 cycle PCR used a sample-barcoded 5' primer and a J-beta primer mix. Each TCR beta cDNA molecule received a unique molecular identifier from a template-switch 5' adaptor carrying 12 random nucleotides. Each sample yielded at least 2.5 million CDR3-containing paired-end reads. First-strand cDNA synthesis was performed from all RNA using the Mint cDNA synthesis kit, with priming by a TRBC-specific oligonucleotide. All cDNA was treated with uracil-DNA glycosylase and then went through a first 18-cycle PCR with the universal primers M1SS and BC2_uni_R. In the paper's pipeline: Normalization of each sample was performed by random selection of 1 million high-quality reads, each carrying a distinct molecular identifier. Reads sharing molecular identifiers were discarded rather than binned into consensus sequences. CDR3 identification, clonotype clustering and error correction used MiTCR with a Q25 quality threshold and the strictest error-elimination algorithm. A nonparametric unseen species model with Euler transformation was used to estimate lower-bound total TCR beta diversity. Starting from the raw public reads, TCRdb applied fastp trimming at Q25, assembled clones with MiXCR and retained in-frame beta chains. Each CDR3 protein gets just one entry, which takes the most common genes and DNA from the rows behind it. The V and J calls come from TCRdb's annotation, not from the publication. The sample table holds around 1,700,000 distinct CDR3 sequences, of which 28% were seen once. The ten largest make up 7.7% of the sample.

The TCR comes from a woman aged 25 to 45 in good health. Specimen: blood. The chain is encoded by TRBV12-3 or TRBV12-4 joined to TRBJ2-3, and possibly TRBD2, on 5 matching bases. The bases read TGTGCCAGCAGTTTAGGGACTTCAGATACGCAGTATTTT. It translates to CASSLGTSDTQYF.